The 21 T cell receptor beta chains presented below share a single source sample, sequenced in a study of shared clonotypes between healthy human individuals. Assay: immunoSEQ multiplex PCR; the TCRdb copy retains only in-frame clones and omits some. The repertoire holds around 2,000,000 clones, 90% to 95% seen once, with around 0.13% in the top ten. Sequenced material: naive CD4+ T cells sorted from blood. Indicated subset: CD45RA+ positively selected. Receptors were obtained from a man aged 18 to 35 in good health.

The chain combines TRBV30 with TRBJ2-4, with D perhaps being TRBD1 or TRBD2 (5 bases each). The V gene's germline CDR1 is GTSNPN and CDR2 SVGIG (reference sequence). Trimming removed 5 bases at V and 2 bases at J, with 13 bases between. CDR3 size: 14 residues. Written as DNA, the CDR3 is TGTGCCTGGGGGATTGGGGGACCCAAAAACATTCAGTACTTC. Translating gives CAWGIGGPKNIQYF.

The rearrangement links TRBV5-6 to TRBJ1-2, with D uncertain. The CDR3 loop spans 14 amino acids. The germline V gene has CDR1 SGHDT and CDR2 YYEEEE. Deletions cut 4 bases from V and 1 base from J, with 11 bases between. The CDR3 is CASSPLTRNYGYTF. The CDR3 DNA is TGTGCCAGCAGCCCACTAACACGTAACTATGGCTACACCTTC.

The V and J genes are TRBV10-2 and TRBJ2-1; 11 bases fit TRBD2. The V segment lost 2 bases and the J segment 4 bases; nucleotides outside the gene matches: 1. The CDR3 is 15 residues long. The germline gives CDR1 WSHSY, CDR2 SAAADI. The CDR3 coding sequence is TGCGCCAGCAGTGAGACTAGCGGGGGTTACAATGAGCAGTTCTTC. Residues: CASSETSGGYNEQFF.

The rearrangement links TRBV5-1 to TRBJ2-3; perhaps D is TRBD1 or TRBD2 (5 bases each). Deletions cut 1 base from V and 3 bases from J, with 9 bases between. The V gene's germline CDR1 is SGHRS and CDR2 YFSETQ. The CDR3 consists of 14 residues. In DNA, the CDR3 is TGCGCCAGCAGCTTGCGGGGCCCGACAGATACGCAGTATTTT. Translated, it gives CASSLRGPTDTQYF.

The V and J genes are TRBV4-1 and TRBJ2-2, with TRBD1 matching 7 bases. This CDR3 spans 16 amino acids. Germline CDR1 is MGHRA and CDR2 is YSYEKL. Trimming removed 3 bases from V and 5 bases from J; junction bases left unmatched: 9. Written as DNA, the CDR3 is TGCGCCAGCAGCCAGGGTTTACAGGGGAGAACCGGGGAGCTGTTTTTT. It specifies CASSQGLQGRTGELFF.

This chain connects TRBV5-4 to TRBJ2-2; D is ambiguous. Germline V lookup: CDR1 SGHNT, CDR2 YYREEE (reference sequence). There are 16 residues in the CDR3. V was clipped by 0 bases and J by 0 bases, with 9 bases between them. DNA of the CDR3: TGTGCCAGCAGCTTGGGCGGTTTCGCGAACACCGGGGAGCTGTTTTTT. Protein: CASSLGGFANTGELFF.

This chain uses TRBV28 with TRBJ2-5; the D call may be TRBD1 or TRBD2 (5 bases each). The CDR3 spans 14 residues. V lost 8 bases and J lost 0, with 13 bases in between. Germline values: CDR1 MDHEN, CDR2 SYDVKM. CDR3 in DNA: TGTGCCAGCGGGGACGCAAGGTACCAAGAGACCCAGTACTTC. Translated, it gives CASGDARYQETQYF.

The chain is built from TRBV5-4 and TRBJ2-3; D ambiguous. The CDR3 contains 15 residues. With 1 base removed from V and 4 bases from J, the gap between germline ends came to 13 bases. CDR1 is SGHNT, CDR2 YYREEE, per germline (reference sequence). The DNA of the CDR3 is TGTGCCAGCAGCTTGTCGCAAAAACAAGCAGATACGCAGTATTTT. This translates into CASSLSQKQADTQYF. The full variable domain, its missing parts supplied by reference TRBV5-4 and TRBJ2-3, is ETGVTQSPTHLIKTRGQQVTLRCSSQSGHNTVSWYQQALGQGPQFIFQYYREEENGRGNFPPRFSGLQFPNYSSELNVNALELDDSALYLCASSLSQKQADTQYFGPGTRLTVL.

The rearrangement links TRBV7-6 to TRBJ1-1; no clear D gene. The length of the CDR3 is 14 residues. In germline, CDR1 is SGHVS, CDR2 FNYEAQ. The V end was cut by 1 base, the J end by 1 base, with 7 bases between. The CDR3 reads CASSLDGPNTEAFF. In DNA form, the CDR3 reads TGTGCCAGCAGCTTAGACGGCCCGAACACTGAAGCTTTCTTT.

The chain recombines TRBV28 with TRBJ2-2; TRBD2 agrees at 10 bases. CDR1 MDHEN and CDR2 SYDVKM come from the germline V gene. The CDR3 sequence is 15 residues long. V was pared by 8 bases and J by 4 bases, with 7 bases of the junction left unmatched. CDR3 region: CASGVAGGPTGELFF. The CDR3 DNA reads as TGTGCCAGCGGGGTAGCGGGGGGCCCCACCGGGGAGCTGTTTTTT. Filled out from reference TRBV28 and TRBJ2-2, the complete variable domain reads DVKVTQSSRYLVKRTGEKVFLECVQDMDHENMFWYRQDPGLGLRLIYFSYDVKMKEKGDIPEGYSVSREKKERFSLILESASTNQTSMYLCASGVAGGPTGELFFGEGSRLTVL.

The V gene is TRBV10-3, the J gene TRBJ2-7; D possibly corresponds to TRBD2 (6 bases). V was pared by 6 bases and J by 3 bases, with 12 bases between. This CDR3 has 13 residues. The germline V gene encodes CDR1 ENHRY and CDR2 SYGVKD. CDR3 in DNA: TGTGCCATCAGCCGGGACTCCTACTACGAGCAGTACTTC. This codes for CAISRDSYYEQYF.

With respect to this clone: This sample includes further DNA sequences coding for the same CDR3. This chain links TRBV6-1 with TRBJ1-4; D may be TRBD1 (5 bases). The V gene lost 9 bases and the J gene lost 5 bases, with 16 bases spanning the gap. The CDR3 is made up of 14 amino acids. In germline, CDR1 is MNHNS, CDR2 SASEGT. The CDR3 DNA is TGTGCCAGTTCGGCCGGGACGGGAAATGAAAAACTGTTTTTT. Translated: CASSAGTGNEKLFF.

The chain employs TRBV6-5 and TRBJ2-7, with TRBD2 identical over 7 bases. Trimming at V came to 6 bases and at J to 0 bases, leaving 5 bases not matched to a gene. The CDR3 totals 14 residues. Germline V gene sequence: CDR1 MNHEY, CDR2 SVGAGI. The CDR3 loop is CASRPRTSSYEQYF. In nucleotides, the CDR3 is TGTGCCAGCAGACCCCGGACTAGCTCCTACGAGCAGTACTTC.

V usage is TRBV7-2 and J usage is TRBJ2-1, with D perhaps matching TRBD2 (5 bases). CDR1 is SGHTA and CDR2 is FQGNSA in the germline V gene. V lost 3 bases to trimming and J lost 6 bases, with 12 bases between them. The CDR3 consists of 14 residues. The CDR3 DNA is TGTGCCAGCAGCTTCGGACTCGTTCCCAATGAGCAGTTCTTC. It codes for CASSFGLVPNEQFF.

V and J are TRBV5-1 and TRBJ1-5, with TRBD1 matching over 9 bases. Losses at the gene ends were 0 bases for V and 0 bases for J; bases not matched to a gene: 4. This CDR3 is built from 17 residues. CDR1 SGHRS and CDR2 YFSETQ come from the germline V gene. CDR3 nucleotides: TGCGCCAGCAGCTTGGGACAGGGGGGATATAGCAATCAGCCCCAGCATTTT. It yields the protein CASSLGQGGYSNQPQHF.

This clone showed up just once. The chain joins TRBV5-4 to TRBJ1-6; tentative D call: TRBD1 (5 bases). V lost 6 bases and J lost 15, with 22 bases in between. Germline CDR1 and CDR2: SGHNT and YYREEE (reference sequence). The CDR3 runs 14 residues. The CDR3 protein is CASTPNIGAQRLHF. Here the CDR3 DNA reads TGTGCCAGCACCCCAAATATTGGGGCGCAGCGCCTCCACTTT.

The chain links TRBV7-9 to TRBJ1-1; no definite D call. In germline, CDR1 is SEHNR, CDR2 FQNEAQ (reference sequence). The V and J ends lost 1 base and 4 bases respectively, with 10 bases between them. This CDR3 contains 14 residues. The CDR3 spells CASSLDAGSTEAFF. CDR3 coding DNA: TGTGCCAGCAGCTTAGACGCGGGAAGCACTGAAGCTTTCTTT.

This chain connects TRBV10-1 to TRBJ2-1, with D unclear. The CDR3 is 13 amino acids. Trimming pared 4 bases from V and 4 bases from J, leaving 8 bases between. Germline V gene sequence: CDR1 WNHNN, CDR2 SYGVQD (reference sequence). DNA of the CDR3: TGCGCCAGCAGTGGCGACAAGTACAATGAGCAGTTCTTC. The encoded protein is CASSGDKYNEQFF.

The CDR3 loop reads CAISESGTPSVYYEQYF. In DNA form, the CDR3 reads TGTGCCATCAGTGAGTCGGGAACCCCAAGCGTGTACTACGAGCAGTACTTC. The chain has TRBV10-3 and TRBJ2-7; D call uncertain. Between the trimmed V and J ends, which lost 0 bases and 3 bases, there was a span of 18 bases. The CDR3 is made up of 17 amino acids. Germline CDR1 is ENHRY and CDR2 is SYGVKD.

The chain combines TRBV25-1 with TRBJ2-1; D unclear. The CDR3 is made up of 13 amino acids. Trimming took off 2 bases at V and 8 bases at J, with 10 bases between the two ends. CDR1 is MGHDK, CDR2 SYGVNS, per germline. CDR3 nucleotides: TGTGCCAGCAGTGAACCAGCGAGCGATGAGCAGTTCTTC. It codes for CASSEPASDEQFF.

This chain connects TRBV7-9 to TRBJ2-3; 10 bases match TRBD2. V was clipped by 5 bases and J by 4 bases; unmatched bases: 9. The CDR3 is 16 amino acids. The V gene's germline CDR1 is SEHNR and CDR2 FQNEAQ (reference sequence). The CDR3 DNA sequence: TGTGCCAGCAGCAGATCTAGCCTAGCGGGGGCAGATACGCAGTATTTT. Translated: CASSRSSLAGADTQYF.